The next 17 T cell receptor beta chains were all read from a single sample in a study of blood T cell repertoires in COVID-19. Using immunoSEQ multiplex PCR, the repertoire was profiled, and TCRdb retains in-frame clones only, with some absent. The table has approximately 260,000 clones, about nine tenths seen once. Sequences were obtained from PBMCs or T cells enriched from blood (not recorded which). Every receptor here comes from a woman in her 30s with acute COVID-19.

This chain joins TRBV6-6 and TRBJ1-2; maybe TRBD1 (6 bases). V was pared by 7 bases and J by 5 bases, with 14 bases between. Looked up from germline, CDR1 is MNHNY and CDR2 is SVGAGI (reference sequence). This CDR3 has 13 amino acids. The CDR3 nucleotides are TGTGCCAGCATCTACAGGGAAGGGTATGGCTACACCTTC. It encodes CASIYREGYGYTF.

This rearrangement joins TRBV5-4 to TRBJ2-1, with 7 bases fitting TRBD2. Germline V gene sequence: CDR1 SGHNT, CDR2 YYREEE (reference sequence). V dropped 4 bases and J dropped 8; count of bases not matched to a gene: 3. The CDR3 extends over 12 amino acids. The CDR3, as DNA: TGTGCCAGCAGCCCCGGGGGGTATGAGCAGTTCTTC. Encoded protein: CASSPGGYEQFF. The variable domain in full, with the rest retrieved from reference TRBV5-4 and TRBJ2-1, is ETGVTQSPTHLIKTRGQQVTLRCSSQSGHNTVSWYQQALGQGPQFIFQYYREEENGRGNFPPRFSGLQFPNYSSELNVNALELDDSALYLCASSPGGYEQFFGPGTRLTVL.

The CDR3 DNA reads TGTGCCAGCAGCCGTTCGACCAGGTCCTACGAGCAGTACTTC. This encodes CASSRSTRSYEQYF. The gene calls are TRBV3-1 (or the pseudogene TRBV3-2) and TRBJ2-7; no definite D call. The CDR3 loop spans 14 amino acids. Trimming cost V 4 bases and J 1 base, with 11 bases left between them. CDR1 and CDR2 (germline): LGHDT, YNNKEL (reference sequence).

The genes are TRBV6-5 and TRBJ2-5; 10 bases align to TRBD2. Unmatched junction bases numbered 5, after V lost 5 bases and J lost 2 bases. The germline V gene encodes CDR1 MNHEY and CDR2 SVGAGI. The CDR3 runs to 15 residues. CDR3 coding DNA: TGTGCCAGCAGTAGACTAGCGGGTGAACAAGAGACCCAGTACTTC. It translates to CASSRLAGEQETQYF.

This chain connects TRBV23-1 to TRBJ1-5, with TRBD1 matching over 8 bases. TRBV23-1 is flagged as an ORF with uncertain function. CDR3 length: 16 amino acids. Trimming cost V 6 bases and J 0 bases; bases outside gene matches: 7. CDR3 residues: CASSPSGTGSNQPQHF. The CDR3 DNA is TGCGCCAGCAGCCCTTCCGGGACAGGTAGCAATCAGCCCCAGCATTTT.

The CDR3 is CASSELGTARTDTQYF. CDR3 coding DNA: TGTGCCAGCAGTGAATTGGGTACAGCCCGCACAGATACGCAGTATTTT. This chain joins TRBV28 and TRBJ2-3; D unresolved. The CDR3 is made up of 16 amino acids. The germline V gene has CDR1 MDHEN and CDR2 SYDVKM. Trimming removed 5 bases from V and 1 base from J, with 16 bases in between.

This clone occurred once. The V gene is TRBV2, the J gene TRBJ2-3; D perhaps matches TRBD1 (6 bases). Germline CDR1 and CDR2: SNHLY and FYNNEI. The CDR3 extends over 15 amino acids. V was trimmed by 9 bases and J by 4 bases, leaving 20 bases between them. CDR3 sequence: CASTGDRLKADTQYF. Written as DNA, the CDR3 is TGTGCCAGTACCGGAGACAGGTTAAAAGCAGATACGCAGTATTTT.

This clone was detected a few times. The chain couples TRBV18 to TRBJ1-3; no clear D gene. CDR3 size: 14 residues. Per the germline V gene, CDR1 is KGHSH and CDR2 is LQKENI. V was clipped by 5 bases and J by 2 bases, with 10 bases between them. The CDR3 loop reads CASSASQTGNTIYF. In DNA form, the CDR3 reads TGTGCCAGCTCAGCAAGCCAAACTGGAAACACCATATATTTT.

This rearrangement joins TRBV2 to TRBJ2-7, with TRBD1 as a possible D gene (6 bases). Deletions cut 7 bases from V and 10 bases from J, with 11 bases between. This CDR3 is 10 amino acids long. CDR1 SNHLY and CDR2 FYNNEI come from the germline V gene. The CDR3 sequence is CASIGQIQYF. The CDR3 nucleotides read TGTGCCAGCATCGGACAGATCCAGTACTTC. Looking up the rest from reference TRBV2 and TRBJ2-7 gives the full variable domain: EPEVTQTPSHQVTQMGQEVILRCVPISNHLYFYWYRQILGQKVEFLVSFYNNEISEKSEIFDDQFSVERPDGSNFTLKIRSTKLEDSAMYFCASIGQIQYFGPGTRLTVT.

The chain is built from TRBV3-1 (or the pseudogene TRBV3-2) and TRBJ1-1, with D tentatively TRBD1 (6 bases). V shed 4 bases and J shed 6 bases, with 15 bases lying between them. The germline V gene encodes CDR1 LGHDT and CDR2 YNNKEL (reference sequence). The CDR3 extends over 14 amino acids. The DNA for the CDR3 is TGTGCCAGCAGCCCACAGGGAAGGAGCGCTGAAGCTTTCTTT. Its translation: CASSPQGRSAEAFF.

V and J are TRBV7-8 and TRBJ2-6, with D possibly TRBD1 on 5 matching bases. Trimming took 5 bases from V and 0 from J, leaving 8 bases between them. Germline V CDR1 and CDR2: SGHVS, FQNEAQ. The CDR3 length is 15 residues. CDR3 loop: CASSRQYSGANVLTF. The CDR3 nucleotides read TGTGCCAGCAGCCGACAGTACTCTGGGGCCAACGTCCTGACTTTC.

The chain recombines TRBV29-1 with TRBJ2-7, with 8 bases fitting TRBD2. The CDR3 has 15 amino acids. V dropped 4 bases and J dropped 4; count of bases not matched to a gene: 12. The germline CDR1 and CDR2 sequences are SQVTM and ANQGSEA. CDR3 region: CSVGPSGGTIYEQYF. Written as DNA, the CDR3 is TGCAGCGTTGGCCCCTCGGGGGGGACGATTTACGAGCAGTACTTC.

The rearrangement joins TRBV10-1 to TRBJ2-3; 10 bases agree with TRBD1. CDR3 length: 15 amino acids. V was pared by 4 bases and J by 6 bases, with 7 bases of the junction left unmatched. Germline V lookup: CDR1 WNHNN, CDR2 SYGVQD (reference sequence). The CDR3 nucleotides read TGCGCCAGCAGTGCCTCGACAGGGGGCTCCGATACGCAGTATTTT. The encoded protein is CASSASTGGSDTQYF.

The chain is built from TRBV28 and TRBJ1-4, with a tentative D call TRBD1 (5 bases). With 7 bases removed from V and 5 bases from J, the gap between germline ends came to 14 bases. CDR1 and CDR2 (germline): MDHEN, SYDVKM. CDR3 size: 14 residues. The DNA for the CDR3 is TGTGCCAGCACCGCGACAGCGATAAATGAAAAACTGTTTTTT. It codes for CASTATAINEKLFF.

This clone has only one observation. The CDR3 loop reads CAWATGNYGYTF. The CDR3 DNA reads as TGTGCCTGGGCGACAGGGAACTATGGCTACACCTTC. The rearrangement joins TRBV30 to TRBJ1-2, with TRBD1 identical over 7 bases. V lost 5 bases and J lost 2; bases outside the gene matches: 2. The CDR3 runs to 12 residues. Germline lookup yields CDR1 GTSNPN and CDR2 SVGIG (reference sequence).

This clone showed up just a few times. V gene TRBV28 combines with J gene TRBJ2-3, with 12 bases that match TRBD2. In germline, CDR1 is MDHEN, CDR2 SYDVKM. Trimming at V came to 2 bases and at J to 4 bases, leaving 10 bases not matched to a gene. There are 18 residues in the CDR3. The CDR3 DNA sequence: TGTGCCAGCAGTTTACATAGGACTAGCGGGAACCGTGCAGATACGCAGTATTTT. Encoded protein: CASSLHRTSGNRADTQYF.

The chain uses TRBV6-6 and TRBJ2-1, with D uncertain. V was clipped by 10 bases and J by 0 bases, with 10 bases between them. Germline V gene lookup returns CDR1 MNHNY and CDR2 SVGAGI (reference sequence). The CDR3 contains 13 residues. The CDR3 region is CATSLSSYNEQFF. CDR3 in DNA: TGTGCCACTTCATTGAGCTCCTACAATGAGCAGTTCTTC.